The 8 T cell receptor beta chains in this list originate from one sample, sequenced in a study of shared clonotypes between healthy human individuals. Measured with immunoSEQ multiplex PCR; TCRdb has only the in-frame clones, and not every one. The table has 740,000 or so clones, 73% seen once. The sample was memory CD4+ T cells sorted from blood. Subset specified: CD45RA-negative fraction. These receptors all come from a woman aged 25 to 39 in good health.

The V call is TRBV18, the J call TRBJ2-7, with TRBD1 matching 10 bases. The CDR3 runs 16 residues. In germline, CDR1 is KGHSH, CDR2 LQKENI. Trimming removed 2 bases from V and 2 bases from J; junction bases left unmatched: 6. The CDR3 reads CASSPTTGTGAYEQYF. In nucleotides, the CDR3 is TGTGCCAGCTCACCAACCACCGGGACAGGGGCCTACGAGCAGTACTTC.

The chain has TRBV2 and TRBJ2-1; a possible D gene is TRBD1 (5 bases). Trimming stripped 5 bases from V and 6 bases from J, with 14 bases between. CDR1 and CDR2 from the germline V gene are SNHLY and FYNNEI. CDR3 length equals 14 residues. For the CDR3, the DNA is TGTGCCAGCAGTCCAGGGTCCACCACCAATGAGCAGTTCTTC. Encoded protein: CASSPGSTTNEQFF.

This chain joins TRBV25-1 and TRBJ2-3; unclear D gene. Deletions cut 1 base from V and 4 bases from J, with 12 bases between. Germline V gene data show CDR1 as MGHDK and CDR2 as SYGVNS. CDR3 length: 15 amino acids. The chain's CDR3 is CASSEFGGRSDTQYF. The CDR3 coding sequence is TGTGCCAGCAGTGAATTCGGCGGCAGGTCAGATACGCAGTATTTT.

This clone has more than one count but fewer than ten. This chain links TRBV28 with TRBJ2-2; D perhaps matches TRBD1 (6 bases). The V gene lost 2 bases and the J gene lost 8 bases, with 15 bases spanning the gap. From germline, CDR1 is MDHEN and CDR2 SYDVKM. This CDR3 has 15 amino acids. The CDR3 loop reads CASSLGTPGAGELFF. CDR3 nucleotide sequence: TGTGCCAGCAGTTTAGGAACCCCAGGGGCTGGGGAGCTGTTTTTT.

The V gene is TRBV5-1, the J gene TRBJ1-1; possibly TRBD1 for D (5 bases). This CDR3 has 14 amino acids. V was trimmed by 4 bases and J by 4 bases, leaving 14 bases between them. From germline, CDR1 is SGHRS and CDR2 YFSETQ. CDR3 coding DNA: TGCGCCAGCAGCCATCCGACAGAGGGCACTGAAGCTTTCTTT. It is translated as CASSHPTEGTEAFF.

The CDR3 spells CSVVLAGLETQYF. CDR3 in DNA: TGCAGCGTTGTTCTAGCGGGTCTTGAGACCCAGTACTTC. The chain links TRBV29-1 to TRBJ2-5, with TRBD2 matching 8 bases. CDR3 length: 13 residues. V shed 4 bases and J 5 bases; nucleotides not matched to a gene: 6. CDR1 is SQVTM, CDR2 ANQGSEA, per germline.

This rearrangement joins TRBV7-2 to TRBJ2-1; 10 nucleotides line up with TRBD2. Germline V gene sequence: CDR1 SGHTA, CDR2 FQGNSA. The J segment lost 2 bases and the V segment lost 2 bases, leaving 3 bases of the junction unmatched. The CDR3 is made up of 16 amino acids. In DNA form, the CDR3 reads TGTGCCAGCAGCTTACTAGCGGGAGTTACCTACAATGAGCAGTTCTTC. Translation: CASSLLAGVTYNEQFF. The whole variable domain, filled in from reference TRBV7-2 and TRBJ2-1, reads GAGVSQSPSNKVTEKGKDVELRCDPISGHTALYWYRQSLGQGLEFLIYFQGNSAPDKSGLPSDRFSAERTGGSVSTLTIQRTQQEDSAVYLCASSLLAGVTYNEQFFGPGTRLTVL.

J is TRBJ2-2 and V is TRBV28, with D uncertain. The germline CDR1 and CDR2 sequences are MDHEN and SYDVKM. The CDR3 loop spans 15 amino acids. Trimming removed 10 bases from V and 5 bases from J, with 20 bases in between. CDR3 nucleotides: TGTGCCACCCGGCGGTCGGGTTGGGGAACCGGGGAGCTGTTTTTT. Its protein is CATRRSGWGTGELFF.